This T cell receptor beta chain was recorded in a study of cytomegalovirus exposure and HLA in healthy donors. The overall study: One earlier analysis, a look at roughly 180 million T cells, found 117 million unique TCR beta sequences.

Samples came from healthy bone marrow donors. 60 Vbeta and 13 Jbeta primers were used in PCR. The method was immunoSEQ multiplex PCR; TCRdb's version includes in-frame clones alone and lacks a portion of them. The sample holds about 200,000 clones, 70% to 85% seen once. Germline V lookup: CDR1 WNHNN, CDR2 SYGVQD (reference sequence). This CDR3 contains 12 residues. The TCR was taken from a male donor in good health and CMV-seronegative. The chain carries TRBV10-1 and TRBJ2-7; D is uncertain. Sequenced sample: PBMCs. CDR3 in amino acids: CPTRGTSYEQYF. CDR3 nucleotide sequence: TGCCCCACGCGAGGCACCTCCTACGAGCAGTACTTC.